This T cell receptor beta chain was identified in a study of blood T cell repertoires in COVID-19. With 0 bases removed from V and 3 bases from J, the gap between germline ends came to 7 bases. The CDR3 runs 14 residues. The germline V gene has CDR1 SGHRS and CDR2 YFSETQ. Sequencing was performed with immunoSEQ multiplex PCR; in TCRdb, only in-frame clones are kept and a portion is missing. The sample shows about 250,000 clones, roughly nine tenths of them seen only once. Enrollees, roughly 18 to 89 years old, lived in 24 US areas. Recovered status in Cohort 3 required two negative PCRs, clearance, or symptom resolution.

This receptor was obtained from a woman in her late teens or twenties who had recovered from COVID-19. This chain uses TRBV5-1 with TRBJ1-5, with D possibly being TRBD1 (6 bases). The sequenced material came from PBMCs or T cells enriched from blood (not recorded which). CDR3 nucleotides: TGCGCCAGCAGCTTGGGACAGGTCAATCAGCCCCAGCATTTT. Translation gives CASSLGQVNQPQHF.